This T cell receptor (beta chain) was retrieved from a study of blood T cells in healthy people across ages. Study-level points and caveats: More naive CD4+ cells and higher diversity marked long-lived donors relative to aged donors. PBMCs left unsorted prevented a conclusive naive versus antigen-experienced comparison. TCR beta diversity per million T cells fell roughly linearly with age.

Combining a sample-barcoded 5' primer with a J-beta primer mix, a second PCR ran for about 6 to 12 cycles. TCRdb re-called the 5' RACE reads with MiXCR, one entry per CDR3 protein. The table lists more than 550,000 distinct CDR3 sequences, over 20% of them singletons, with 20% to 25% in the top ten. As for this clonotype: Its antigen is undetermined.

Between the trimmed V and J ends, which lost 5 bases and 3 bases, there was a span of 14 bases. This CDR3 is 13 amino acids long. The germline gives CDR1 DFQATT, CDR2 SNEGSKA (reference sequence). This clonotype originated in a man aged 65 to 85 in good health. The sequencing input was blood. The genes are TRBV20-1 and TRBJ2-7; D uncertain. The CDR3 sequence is CSAGSTTLYEQYF. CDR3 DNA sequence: TGCAGTGCTGGGTCGACGACCCTCTACGAGCAGTACTTC.